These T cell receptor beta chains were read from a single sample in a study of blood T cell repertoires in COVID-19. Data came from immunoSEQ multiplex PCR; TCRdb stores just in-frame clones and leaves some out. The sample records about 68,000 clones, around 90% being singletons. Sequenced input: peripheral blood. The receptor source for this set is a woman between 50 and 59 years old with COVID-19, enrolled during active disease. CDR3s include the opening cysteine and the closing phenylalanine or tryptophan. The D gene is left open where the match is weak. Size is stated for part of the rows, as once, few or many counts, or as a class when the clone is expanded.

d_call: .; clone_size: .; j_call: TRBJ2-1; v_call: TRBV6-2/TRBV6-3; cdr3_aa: CASSRRGYNEQFF; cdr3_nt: TGTGCCAGCAGTCGGCGGGGTTACAATGAGCAGTTCTTC
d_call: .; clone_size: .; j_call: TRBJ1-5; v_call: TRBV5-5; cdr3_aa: CASSLEPGGVGNNQPQHF; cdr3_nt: TGTGCCAGCAGCCTAGAACCTGGGGGGGTCGGAAACAATCAGCCCCAGCATTTT
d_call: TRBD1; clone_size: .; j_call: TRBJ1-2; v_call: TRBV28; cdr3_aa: CASSLTGVDYGYTF; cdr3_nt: TGTGCCAGCAGCCTGACAGGGGTTGACTATGGCTACACCTTC
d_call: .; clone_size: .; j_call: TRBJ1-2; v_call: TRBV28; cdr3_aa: CASSPSSSFYGYTF; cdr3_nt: TGTGCCAGCAGCCCCTCCAGTTCTTTCTATGGCTACACCTTC
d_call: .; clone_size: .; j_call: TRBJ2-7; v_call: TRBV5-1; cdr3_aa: CASSRQTYEQYF; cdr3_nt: TGCGCCAGCAGCCGACAAACCTACGAGCAGTACTTC
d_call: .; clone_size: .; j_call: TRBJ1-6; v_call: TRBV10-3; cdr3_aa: CAIRGGGNNSPLHF; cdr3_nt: TGTGCCATCAGGGGGGGTGGCAATAATTCACCCCTCCACTTT
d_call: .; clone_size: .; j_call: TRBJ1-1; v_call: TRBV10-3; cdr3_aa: CAISAGQSEAFF; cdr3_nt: TGTGCCATCAGTGCTGGACAGTCCGAAGCTTTCTTT
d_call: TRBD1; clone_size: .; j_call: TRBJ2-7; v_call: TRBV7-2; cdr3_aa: CASSEGDSLYEQYF; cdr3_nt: TGTGCCAGCAGCGAGGGGGACAGCCTATACGAGCAGTACTTC
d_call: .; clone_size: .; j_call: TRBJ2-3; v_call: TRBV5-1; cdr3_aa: CASQRLVSDTQYF; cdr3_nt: TGCGCCAGCCAAAGACTAGTCTCAGATACGCAGTATTTT
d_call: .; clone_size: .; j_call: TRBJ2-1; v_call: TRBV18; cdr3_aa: CASSSDSVGSEQFF; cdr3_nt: TGTGCCAGCTCATCGGACAGTGTCGGCTCTGAGCAGTTCTTC
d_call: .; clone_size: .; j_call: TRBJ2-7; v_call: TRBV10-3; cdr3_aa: CAVGAGIDEQYF; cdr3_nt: TGTGCCGTCGGGGCGGGGATCGACGAGCAGTACTTC
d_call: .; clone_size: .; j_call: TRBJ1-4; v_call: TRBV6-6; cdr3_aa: CASSPRTELFF; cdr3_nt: TGTGCCAGCAGTCCCCGGACAGAACTGTTTTTT
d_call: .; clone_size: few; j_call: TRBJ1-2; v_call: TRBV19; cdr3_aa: CASSIYYGYTF; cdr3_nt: TGTGCCAGTAGTATCTACTATGGCTACACCTTC
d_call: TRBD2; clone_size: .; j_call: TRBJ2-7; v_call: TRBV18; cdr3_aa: CASSPPTGLAIEQYF; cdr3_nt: TGTGCCAGCTCACCACCGACGGGACTAGCGATTGAGCAGTACTTC
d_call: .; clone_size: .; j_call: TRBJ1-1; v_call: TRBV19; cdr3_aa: CASSIGGLSEAFF; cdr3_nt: TGTGCCAGTAGTATAGGCGGACTATCTGAAGCTTTCTTT
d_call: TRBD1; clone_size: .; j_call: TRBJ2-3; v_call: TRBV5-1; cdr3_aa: CASSLVGTGEDTQYF; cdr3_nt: TGCGCCAGCAGCTTGGTCGGGACAGGGGAAGATACGCAGTATTTT
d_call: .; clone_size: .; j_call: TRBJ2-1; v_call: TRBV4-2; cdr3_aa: CASSQDLPKTAYNEQFF; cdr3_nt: TGTGCCAGCAGCCAAGATTTACCTAAGACTGCATACAATGAGCAGTTCTTC
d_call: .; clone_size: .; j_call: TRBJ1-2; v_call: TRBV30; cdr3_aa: CAWIRSPNYGYTF; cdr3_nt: TGTGCCTGGATTCGCAGTCCTAACTATGGCTACACCTTC
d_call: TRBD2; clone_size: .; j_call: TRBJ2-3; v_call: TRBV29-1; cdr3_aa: CSVVGGLAGADTQYF; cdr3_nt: TGCAGCGTTGTCGGGGGGCTAGCGGGAGCAGATACGCAGTATTTT
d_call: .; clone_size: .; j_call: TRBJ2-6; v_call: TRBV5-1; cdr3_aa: CASSLGDSGANVLTF; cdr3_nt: TGCGCCAGCAGCTTGGGAGACTCTGGGGCCAACGTCCTGACTTTC
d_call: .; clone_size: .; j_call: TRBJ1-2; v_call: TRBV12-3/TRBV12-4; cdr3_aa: CASSQTLLGYTF; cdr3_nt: TGTGCCAGCAGTCAAACCCTATTAGGCTACACCTTC
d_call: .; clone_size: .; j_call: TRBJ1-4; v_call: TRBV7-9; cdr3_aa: CASSLARQEKLFF; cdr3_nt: TGTGCCAGCAGCTTAGCGCGACAGGAAAAACTGTTTTTT
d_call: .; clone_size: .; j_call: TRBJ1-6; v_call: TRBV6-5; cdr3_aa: CASSFLGTQSSSLHF; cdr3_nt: TGTGCCAGCAGTTTTCTCGGGACTCAAAGTTCGTCCCTCCACTTT
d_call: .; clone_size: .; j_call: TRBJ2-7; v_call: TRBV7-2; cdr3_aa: CASSPRSGSYEQYF; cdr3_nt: TGTGCCAGCAGCCCCCGTAGCGGTTCCTACGAGCAGTACTTC
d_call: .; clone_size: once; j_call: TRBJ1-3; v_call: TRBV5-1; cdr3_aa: CASSLGGNGNTIYF; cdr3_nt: TGCGCCAGCAGCTTGGGAGGGAACGGAAACACCATATATTTT
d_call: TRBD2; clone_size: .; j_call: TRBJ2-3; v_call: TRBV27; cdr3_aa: CASSSPRGLAGGPRTDTQYF; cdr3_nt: TGTGCCAGCAGTTCACCCAGGGGACTAGCGGGAGGGCCCCGCACAGATACGCAGTATTTT
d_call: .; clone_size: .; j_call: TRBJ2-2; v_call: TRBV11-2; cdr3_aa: CASSLLYTGELFF; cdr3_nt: TGTGCCAGCAGCTTACTGTATACCGGGGAGCTGTTTTTT
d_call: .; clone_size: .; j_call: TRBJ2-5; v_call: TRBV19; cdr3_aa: CASSINGQETQYF; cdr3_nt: TGTGCCAGTAGTATAAACGGGCAAGAGACCCAGTACTTC
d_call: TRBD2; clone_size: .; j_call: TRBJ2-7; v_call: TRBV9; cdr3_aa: CASSVSGAAYEQYF; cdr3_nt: TGTGCCAGCAGCGTGAGCGGGGCCGCCTACGAGCAGTACTTC
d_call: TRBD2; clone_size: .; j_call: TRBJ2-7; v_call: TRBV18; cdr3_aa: CASSPTGGPYEQYF; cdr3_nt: TGTGCCAGCTCACCAACGGGGGGACCCTACGAGCAGTACTTC
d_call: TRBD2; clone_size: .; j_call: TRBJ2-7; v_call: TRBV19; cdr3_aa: CASSPQGSGGSYEQYF; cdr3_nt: TGTGCCAGTAGTCCTCAGGGAAGCGGGGGATCCTACGAGCAGTACTTC
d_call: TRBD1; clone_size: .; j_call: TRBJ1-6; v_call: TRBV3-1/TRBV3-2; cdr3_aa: CASGSRGWESPLHF; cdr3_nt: TGTGCCAGCGGCTCCAGGGGGTGGGAGTCACCCCTCCACTTT
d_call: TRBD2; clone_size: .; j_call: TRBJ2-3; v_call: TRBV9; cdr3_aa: CASSESLAKKGRDTQYF; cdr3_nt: TGTGCCAGCTCCGAGTCACTAGCGAAAAAGGGGCGAGATACGCAGTATTTT
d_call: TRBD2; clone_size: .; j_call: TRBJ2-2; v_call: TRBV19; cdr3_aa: CASSIPAGVGNGELFF; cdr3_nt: TGTGCCAGTAGTATTCCAGCGGGAGTTGGGAACGGGGAGCTGTTTTTT
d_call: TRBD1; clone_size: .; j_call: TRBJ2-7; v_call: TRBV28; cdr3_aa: CASTGQIDEQYF; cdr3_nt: TGTGCCAGCACGGGACAGATCGACGAGCAGTACTTC
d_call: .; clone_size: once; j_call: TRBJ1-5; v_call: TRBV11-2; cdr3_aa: CASSLGGDQPQHF; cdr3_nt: TGTGCCAGCAGCTTAGGGGGGGATCAGCCCCAGCATTTT
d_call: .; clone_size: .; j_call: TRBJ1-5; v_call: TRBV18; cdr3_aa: CASSVTRGIVQPQHF; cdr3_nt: TGTGCCAGCTCAGTCACCAGGGGTATCGTTCAGCCCCAGCATTTT
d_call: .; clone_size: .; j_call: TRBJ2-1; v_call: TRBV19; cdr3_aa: CASSIVFRLSKGYYNEQFF; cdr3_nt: TGTGCCAGTAGTATAGTCTTCCGACTCTCTAAGGGGTACTACAATGAGCAGTTCTTC
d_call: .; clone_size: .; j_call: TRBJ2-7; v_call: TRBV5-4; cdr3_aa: CASSRDTTYEQYF; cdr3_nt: TGTGCCAGCAGTCGGGACACTACCTACGAGCAGTACTTC
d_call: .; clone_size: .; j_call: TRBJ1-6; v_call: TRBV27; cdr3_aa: CASSSGQRSWSSYNSPLHF; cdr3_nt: TGTGCCAGCAGTTCAGGACAGAGAAGTTGGAGCTCCTATAATTCACCCCTCCACTTT
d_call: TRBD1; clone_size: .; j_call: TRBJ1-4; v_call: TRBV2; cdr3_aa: CASSVDRGIEKLFF; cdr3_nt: TGTGCCAGCAGTGTAGACAGGGGAATTGAAAAACTGTTTTTT
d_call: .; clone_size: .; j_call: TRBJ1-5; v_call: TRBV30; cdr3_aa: CAWTGDRGQPQHF; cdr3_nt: TGTGCCTGGACCGGGGATAGAGGTCAGCCCCAGCATTTT
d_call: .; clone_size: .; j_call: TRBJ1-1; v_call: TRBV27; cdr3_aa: CASSSTGVRGKQAEAFF; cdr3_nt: TGTGCCAGCAGTTCAACGGGCGTTCGGGGGAAACAAGCTGAAGCTTTCTTT
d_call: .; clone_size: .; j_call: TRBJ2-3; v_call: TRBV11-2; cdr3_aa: CASSLGYRASSSTDTQYF; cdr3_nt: TGTGCCAGCAGCCTAGGGTACAGGGCTTCCTCTAGCACAGATACGCAGTATTTT
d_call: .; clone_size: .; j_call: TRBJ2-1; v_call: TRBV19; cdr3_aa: CASSIPGQTNEQFF; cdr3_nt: TGTGCCAGTAGTATTCCCGGACAGACCAATGAGCAGTTCTTC
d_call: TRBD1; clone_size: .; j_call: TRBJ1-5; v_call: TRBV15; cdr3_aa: CATSRTGQGDQPQHF; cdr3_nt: TGTGCCACCAGCAGAACAGGACAGGGGGATCAGCCCCAGCATTTT
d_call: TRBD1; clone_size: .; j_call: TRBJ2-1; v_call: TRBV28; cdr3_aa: CASRVPTGNNEQFF; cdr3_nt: TGTGCCAGCAGGGTACCGACAGGGAACAATGAGCAGTTCTTC
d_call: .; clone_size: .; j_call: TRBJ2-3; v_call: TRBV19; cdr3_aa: CATKVDSQDTQYF; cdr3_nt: TGTGCCACCAAGGTCGACAGCCAAGATACGCAGTATTTT
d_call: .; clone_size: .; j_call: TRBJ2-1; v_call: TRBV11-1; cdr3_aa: CASSRTTYNEQFF; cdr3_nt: TGTGCCAGCAGCCGAACTACCTACAATGAGCAGTTCTTC
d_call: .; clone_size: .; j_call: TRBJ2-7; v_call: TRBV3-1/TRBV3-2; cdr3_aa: CASSQAGGNEQYF; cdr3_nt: TGTGCCAGCAGCCAAGCGGGCGGGAACGAGCAGTACTTC
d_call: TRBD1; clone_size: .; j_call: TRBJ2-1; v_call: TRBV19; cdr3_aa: CASSTTGGRSWEQFF; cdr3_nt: TGTGCCAGTAGTACCACAGGGGGCCGAAGTTGGGAGCAGTTCTTC